Shown below are 21 T cell receptor beta chains from a single sample sequenced in a study of T cell responses to AZD1222 COVID-19 vaccine (dated by TCRdb to 2020 to 2022). This specimen's time point label, per the study, means: about 28 days (+/-7) after the second vaccine dose. Library prep was done by the immunoSEQ multiplex PCR assay. The source is immuneACCESS, and TCRdb retained only in-frame sequences with V and J called. Part of the clones is not carried over; for the studies checked, unresolved V genes explain less than half of this, and the remainder is unexplained. The table for this sample lists over 150,000 clones; roughly 90% of them were counted only once. Approximately 4.3% of the sample is taken by the ten largest. Sequences were derived from peripheral blood, sampled 28 days after the second AZD1222 dose. Source of these receptors: an adult who received the AZD1222 COVID-19 vaccine.

The V call is TRBV3-1 (or the pseudogene TRBV3-2), the J call TRBJ1-2; 7 bases line up with TRBD1. This CDR3 spans 18 amino acids. Germline CDR1 and CDR2: LGHDT and YNNKEL (reference sequence). The V gene end was trimmed by 3 bases and the J gene end by 2 bases; junction bases not matched to a gene: 15. The CDR3 loop reads CASSQEPGQFKYNYGYTF. The CDR3, as DNA: TGTGCCAGCAGCCAGGAGCCGGGACAGTTCAAATACAACTATGGCTACACCTTC.

The chain has TRBV27 and TRBJ1-1; D perhaps matches TRBD1 (5 bases). V lost 8 bases to trimming and J lost 0 bases, with 7 bases between them. Germline V CDR1 and CDR2: MNHEY, SMNVEV (reference sequence). The CDR3 totals 12 residues. CDR3 DNA sequence: TGTGCCAGCGGACACTTGAACACTGAAGCTTTCTTT. It yields the protein CASGHLNTEAFF.

The chain couples TRBV11-2 to TRBJ1-6; TRBD1 aligns across 8 bases. CDR1 is SGHAT, CDR2 FQNNGV, per germline. The CDR3 length is 16 residues. Trimming took 4 bases from V and 2 from J; bases not matched to a gene: 4. The CDR3 DNA is TGTGCCAGCAGCTCGGCAGGGGGCGCCTATAATTCACCCCTCCACTTT. It encodes CASSSAGGAYNSPLHF.

The chain combines TRBV6-1 with TRBJ1-1; D unresolved. CDR1 is MNHNS and CDR2 is SASEGT in the germline V gene. Between the trimmed V and J ends, which lost 1 base and 6 bases, there was a span of 12 bases. This CDR3 region has 14 residues. The CDR3 sequence is CASSEEFWVAEAFF. In nucleotides, the CDR3 is TGTGCCAGCAGTGAAGAATTCTGGGTTGCTGAAGCTTTCTTT.

This chain connects TRBV6-1 to TRBJ1-2, with a weak D call TRBD1 (6 bases). The CDR3 has 16 residues. V lost 4 bases, J lost 3 bases, and 18 bases lay in between. Germline V gene data show CDR1 as MNHNS and CDR2 as SASEGT. The CDR3, as DNA: TGTGCCAGCAGTGGGTTTACAGGGATGTTGGACTATGGCTACACCTTC. It translates to CASSGFTGMLDYGYTF.

The chain carries TRBV15 and TRBJ2-3, with D perhaps TRBD1 (6 bases). The V gene's germline CDR1 is LNHNV and CDR2 YYDKDF (reference sequence). The CDR3 consists of 16 residues. V lost 3 bases to trimming and J lost 1 base, with 14 bases between them. Here the CDR3 DNA reads TGTGCCACCAGCAGGGAAGGGGGATTAGGCACAGATACGCAGTATTTT. This sequence encodes CATSREGGLGTDTQYF. Variable domain in full (rest from reference TRBV15 and TRBJ2-3): DAMVIQNPRYQVTQFGKPVTLSCSQTLNHNVMYWYQQKSSQAPKLLFHYYDKDFNNEADTPDNFQSRRPNTSFCFLDIRSPGLGDTAMYLCATSREGGLGTDTQYFGPGTRLTVL.

V gene TRBV6-4 combines with J gene TRBJ1-1, with D perhaps matching TRBD1 (5 bases). CDR1 is MRHNA, CDR2 SNTAGT, per germline. The CDR3 contains 13 residues. The germline V and J ends were trimmed by 6 bases and 5 bases, with 13 bases remaining between them. The CDR3: CASRQGMGTEAFF. The CDR3, as DNA: TGTGCCAGCAGGCAGGGTATGGGTACTGAAGCTTTCTTT.

The chain has TRBV30 and TRBJ1-5; D perhaps matches TRBD1 (6 bases). The CDR3 spans 14 residues. Trimming took 2 bases from V and 7 from J, leaving 15 bases between them. Germline V gene sequence: CDR1 GTSNPN, CDR2 SVGIG (reference sequence). The CDR3 protein is CAWSLQGTAQPQHF. CDR3 DNA: TGTGCCTGGAGTTTACAGGGTACTGCCCAGCCCCAGCATTTT. Combining the CDR3 with reference TRBV30 and TRBJ1-5 gives the whole variable domain SQTIHQWPATLVQPVGSPLSLECTVEGTSNPNLYWYRQAAGRGLQLLFYSVGIGQISSEVPQNLSASRPQDRQFILSSKKLLLSDSGFYLCAWSLQGTAQPQHFGDGTRLSIL.

V is TRBV4-1 and J is TRBJ2-2; 9 bases fit TRBD2. Germline assignment: CDR1 MGHRA and CDR2 YSYEKL. Trimming cost V 1 base and J 6 bases; bases outside gene matches: 0. This CDR3 comprises 14 residues. CDR3 bases: TGCGCCAGCAGCCAAGTAGCGGGAGCCGGGGAGCTGTTTTTT. Protein sequence: CASSQVAGAGELFF.

The chain links TRBV28 to TRBJ1-5; D is undetermined. The V gene lost 3 bases and the J gene lost 7 bases, with 7 bases spanning the gap. The CDR3 covers 12 residues. Per germline, CDR1 MDHEN and CDR2 SYDVKM. This CDR3 is CASSLLRQPQHF. CDR3 bases: TGTGCCAGCAGTTTGTTGCGGCAGCCCCAGCATTTT.

The chain employs TRBV3-1 (or the pseudogene TRBV3-2) and TRBJ1-2; D ambiguous. With 4 bases removed from V and 1 base from J, the gap between germline ends came to 16 bases. This CDR3 comprises 16 residues. Germline assignment: CDR1 LGHDT and CDR2 YNNKEL (reference sequence). For the CDR3, the DNA is TGTGCCAGCAGCCCACGGGAGGATCTTGTTAACTATGGCTACACCTTC. Translation: CASSPREDLVNYGYTF.

The chain joins TRBV2 to TRBJ2-2; 10 bases line up with TRBD2. The germline CDR1 and CDR2 sequences are SNHLY and FYNNEI. The CDR3 spans 15 residues. Trimming removed 10 bases from V and 7 bases from J; junction bases left unmatched: 12. As DNA, the CDR3 is TGTGCCACCAAGGGCCTAGCGGGGGTCATCGGGGAGCTGTTTTTT. Translating it yields CATKGLAGVIGELFF. Drawing the rest from reference TRBV2 and TRBJ2-2, the complete variable domain is EPEVTQTPSHQVTQMGQEVILRCVPISNHLYFYWYRQILGQKVEFLVSFYNNEISEKSEIFDDQFSVERPDGSNFTLKIRSTKLEDSAMYFCATKGLAGVIGELFFGEGSRLTVL.

This clone showed up just once. V and J are TRBV30 and TRBJ1-1; D remains unclear. CDR1 and CDR2 (germline): GTSNPN, SVGIG (reference sequence). V gave up 2 bases and J gave up 1 base, with 11 bases separating them. The CDR3 contains 14 residues. This CDR3 is CAWSLHPGNTEAFF. The CDR3 DNA is TGTGCCTGGAGTTTACATCCCGGGAACACTGAAGCTTTCTTT.

CDR3 nucleotide sequence: TGTGCCAGCAGTGCGCGGGACAGCTTCTATGGCTACACCTTC. It codes for CASSARDSFYGYTF. V is TRBV2 and J is TRBJ1-2; 7 bases are a match to TRBD1. The CDR3 is 14 amino acids. Trimming at V came to 4 bases and at J to 4 bases, leaving 6 bases not matched to a gene. Germline loops: CDR1 SNHLY, CDR2 FYNNEI.

This chain links TRBV7-9 with TRBJ1-1; TRBD1 is a possible D gene (6 bases). Germline V lookup: CDR1 SEHNR, CDR2 FQNEAQ (reference sequence). Trimming pared 5 bases from V and 2 bases from J, leaving 9 bases between. The CDR3 spans 13 residues. In DNA, the CDR3 is TGTGCCAGCAGCCTACAGGGAAACACTGAAGCTTTCTTT. Encoded protein: CASSLQGNTEAFF.

The genes are TRBV6-5 and TRBJ1-1; no clear D. The CDR3 consists of 13 residues. Germline CDR1 is MNHEY and CDR2 is SVGAGI. With 7 bases removed from V and 1 base from J, the gap between germline ends came to 10 bases. The DNA for the CDR3 is TGTGCCAGCACGTTGACACAGAACACTGAAGCTTTCTTT. Translation: CASTLTQNTEAFF.

The rearrangement links TRBV18 to TRBJ1-2; TRBD1 aligns across 7 bases. Germline assignment: CDR1 KGHSH and CDR2 LQKENI. V shed 4 bases and J 6 bases; nucleotides not matched to a gene: 11. This CDR3 is built from 15 residues. For the CDR3, the DNA is TGTGCCAGCTCACTGAACAAGGGGGCCGGCGATGGCTACACCTTC. This translates into CASSLNKGAGDGYTF.

DNA of the CDR3: TGCGCCAGCAGCCAAGATAGCGGGGGGGCCTACAATGAGCAGTTCTTC. Protein product: CASSQDSGGAYNEQFF. The J gene is TRBJ2-1, the V gene TRBV4-3, with TRBD2 matching 11 bases. Germline CDR1 reads LGHNA; CDR2 reads YSLEER. The CDR3 length is 16 residues. V dropped 0 bases and J dropped 2; count of bases not matched to a gene: 0.

This chain uses TRBV2 with TRBJ2-5, with unresolved D. The CDR3 runs to 10 residues. The germline V and J ends were trimmed by 7 bases and 5 bases, with 5 bases remaining between them. The germline CDR1 and CDR2 sequences are SNHLY and FYNNEI. The CDR3 DNA reads TGTGCCAGCATGGGGGAGACCCAGTACTTC. It codes for CASMGETQYF.

This clone was seen many times. The chain employs TRBV5-1 and TRBJ1-6; 9 bases fit TRBD1. From germline, CDR1 is SGHRS and CDR2 YFSETQ. The CDR3 runs 16 residues. The V and J ends lost 0 bases and 8 bases, in that order; junction bases with no gene match: 6. DNA for the CDR3: TGCGCCAGCAGCTTGGCCGGACAGGGGAGGCATTCACCCCTCCACTTT. Translating it yields CASSLAGQGRHSPLHF. Full variable domain (remainder filled in from reference TRBV5-1 and TRBJ1-6): KAGVTQTPRYLIKTRGQQVTLSCSPISGHRSVSWYQQTPGQGLQFLFEYFSETQRNKGNFPGRFSGRQFSNSRSEMNVSTLELGDSALYLCASSLAGQGRHSPLHFGNGTRLTVT.

The J gene is TRBJ1-5, the V gene TRBV29-1; D ambiguous. This CDR3 has 12 amino acids. The germline V gene has CDR1 SQVTM and CDR2 ANQGSEA. V lost 6 bases to trimming and J lost 0 bases, with 6 bases between them. This CDR3 reads CSVADSNQPQHF. The CDR3 coding sequence is TGCAGCGTCGCGGATAGCAATCAGCCCCAGCATTTT.